The 28 T cell receptor beta chains below come from one sample, sequenced in a study of early T cells in non-severe SARS-CoV-2 infection. TCRdb ran MiXCR on the 5' RACE reads and lists one entry per CDR3 protein. The sample carries over 50,000 distinct CDR3 sequences, roughly 8.2% recorded once. Specimen: whole blood. The receptor source for this set is an adult who was a healthcare worker with PCR-confirmed SARS-CoV-2 infection or an uninfected control (not recorded which).

The chain combines TRBV12-3 or TRBV12-4 with TRBJ2-3; 10 nucleotides line up with TRBD2. Unmatched junction bases numbered 8, after V lost 7 bases and J lost 1 base. The CDR3 spans 16 residues. CDR3: CASKREGLGGTDTQYF. CDR3 coding DNA: TGTGCCAGCAAGCGGGAGGGCCTCGGGGGCACAGATACGCAGTATTTT.

There are a few counts of this clonotype. The chain carries TRBV2 and TRBJ2-1; D is tentatively TRBD1 or TRBD2 (5 bases each). The CDR3 contains 15 residues. Germline V gene data show CDR1 as SNHLY and CDR2 as FYNNEI. V was clipped by 8 bases and J by 2 bases, with 16 bases between them. The CDR3 reads CASQGATNPYNEQFF. The CDR3 DNA reads TGTGCCAGCCAGGGAGCGACGAACCCCTACAATGAGCAGTTCTTC.

This clonotype was counted between two and nine times. The chain employs TRBV15 and TRBJ2-3, with a possible D match to TRBD2 (5 bases). This CDR3 comprises 17 residues. The germline V and J ends were trimmed by 2 bases and 4 bases, with 19 bases remaining between them. Germline-derived CDR1 and CDR2 are LNHNV and YYDKDF (reference sequence). The CDR3 DNA reads as TGTGCCACCAGCAGACTCCGGGGAGTGACATTCCCAGATACGCAGTATTTT. Its protein product is CATSRLRGVTFPDTQYF.

This clonotype was seen a handful of times. This chain connects TRBV7-9 to TRBJ2-1; a possible D gene is TRBD2 (6 bases). V was pared by 2 bases and J by 0 bases, with 14 bases between. This CDR3 comprises 17 residues. Germline CDR1 SEHNR, CDR2 FQNEAQ (reference sequence). DNA of the CDR3: TGTGCCAGCAGCTTACCGTCGGAGGGCCGCTCCTACAATGAGCAGTTCTTC. This translates into CASSLPSEGRSYNEQFF.

This clonotype was seen more than once but under ten times. The chain is built from TRBV5-1 and TRBJ2-4, with 7 nucleotides matching TRBD2. After removal of 0 bases from V and 1 base from J, the junction contained 1 base not matched to a gene. The CDR3 sequence is 15 residues long. Germline V CDR1 and CDR2: SGHRS, YFSETQ. The CDR3 DNA reads as TGCGCCAGCAGCTTGGCCGGGGGGGCCAAAAACATTCAGTACTTC. Translating gives CASSLAGGAKNIQYF.

This clonotype was found a few times. The rearrangement links TRBV7-8 to TRBJ2-5; D is possibly TRBD2 (5 bases). V dropped 5 bases and J dropped 1 base, with 17 bases sitting between them. Germline assignment: CDR1 SGHVS and CDR2 FQNEAQ. The CDR3 is made up of 16 amino acids. The CDR3 sequence is CASSRGRATVQETQYF. CDR3 DNA: TGTGCCAGCAGCCGGGGTAGGGCCACCGTCCAAGAGACCCAGTACTTC.

In its sample, this clonotype was seen many times. The chain is built from TRBV15 and TRBJ2-3; D tentatively reads TRBD1 or TRBD2 (5 bases each). Per germline, CDR1 LNHNV and CDR2 YYDKDF (reference sequence). Trimming cost V 2 bases and J 4 bases, with 10 bases left between them. CDR3 size: 14 residues. CDR3 nucleotide sequence: TGTGCCACCAGCAGATATGGGACCTCAGATACGCAGTATTTT. Protein sequence: CATSRYGTSDTQYF. Based on the CDR3 plus reference TRBV15 and TRBJ2-3, the full variable domain is DAMVIQNPRYQVTQFGKPVTLSCSQTLNHNVMYWYQQKSSQAPKLLFHYYDKDFNNEADTPDNFQSRRPNTSFCFLDIRSPGLGDTAMYLCATSRYGTSDTQYFGPGTRLTVL.

This clonotype was detected only a few times. The V and J genes are TRBV11-2 and TRBJ2-7; D ambiguous. The germline V and J ends were trimmed by 4 bases and 3 bases, with 7 bases remaining between them. Germline CDR1 reads SGHAT; CDR2 reads FQNNGV. This CDR3 has 12 amino acids. The CDR3 coding sequence is TGTGCCAGCAGCTCCGTACACTACGAGCAGTACTTC. Translating it yields CASSSVHYEQYF.

Only a few counts were recorded for this clonotype. The chain is built from TRBV14 and TRBJ2-3, with 7 bases that match TRBD2. The V segment lost 3 bases and the J segment 3 bases; nucleotides outside the gene matches: 12. CDR3 length: 17 amino acids. Germline assignment: CDR1 SGHDN and CDR2 FVKESK. Here the CDR3 DNA reads TGTGCCAGCAGCCAGGGAGGGCTACCGCCGATGACAGATACGCAGTATTTT. This codes for CASSQGGLPPMTDTQYF.

The chain combines TRBV7-8 with TRBJ2-2; tentative D call: TRBD2 (6 bases). The V gene lost 8 bases and the J gene lost 7 bases, with 17 bases spanning the gap. CDR1 and CDR2 (germline): SGHVS, FQNEAQ. This CDR3 spans 14 amino acids. The CDR3 is CASRVGLPIGELFF. The CDR3 DNA is TGTGCCAGCCGCGTGGGACTCCCTATCGGGGAGCTGTTTTTT. Filled out from reference TRBV7-8 and TRBJ2-2, the complete variable domain reads GAGVSQSPRYKVAKRGQDVALRCDPISGHVSLFWYQQALGQGPEFLTYFQNEAQLDKSGLPSDRFFAERPEGSVSTLKIQRTQQEDSAVYLCASRVGLPIGELFFGEGSRLTVL.

This chain connects TRBV27 to TRBJ1-5; D ambiguous. The V end lost 5 bases, the J end lost 2 bases, and 10 bases lay between the germline ends. This CDR3 contains 14 residues. Per germline, CDR1 MNHEY and CDR2 SMNVEV (reference sequence). The CDR3 nucleotides are TGTGCCAGCAGTCTACGACGGGGCAATCAGCCCCAGCATTTT. Amino acids: CASSLRRGNQPQHF.

This chain uses TRBV5-1 with TRBJ2-7; no clear D gene. Trimming took off 0 bases at V and 5 bases at J, with 12 bases between the two ends. This CDR3 contains 14 residues. Germline loops: CDR1 SGHRS, CDR2 YFSETQ. CDR3 amino acids: CASSLGVTLHEQYF. The CDR3 bases are TGCGCCAGCAGCTTGGGGGTGACGCTCCACGAGCAGTACTTC.

This clonotype was picked up many times. The chain joins TRBV6-5 to TRBJ2-3; D may correspond to TRBD1 or TRBD2 (5 bases each). The CDR3 runs 17 residues. V lost 2 bases and J 4 bases, leaving 19 bases between the germline ends. Germline loops: CDR1 MNHEY, CDR2 SVGAGI. The CDR3 protein is CASSYTPPGLTADTQYF. The DNA for the CDR3 is TGTGCCAGCAGTTACACACCGCCGGGGCTCACAGCAGATACGCAGTATTTT.

This clonotype was picked up many times. The chain couples TRBV7-9 to TRBJ2-7, with 13 nucleotides matching TRBD2. The junction had 6 bases not matched to a gene; V was cut back by 5 bases and J by 2 bases. Germline V CDR1 and CDR2: SEHNR, FQNEAQ (reference sequence). This CDR3 is built from 16 residues. The CDR3 loop is CASSPLGTSGAYEQYF. The DNA for the CDR3 is TGTGCCAGCAGCCCACTAGGGACTAGCGGGGCCTACGAGCAGTACTTC.

The V gene is TRBV15, the J gene TRBJ1-6; D remains unclear. The CDR3 is made up of 18 amino acids. Germline loops: CDR1 LNHNV, CDR2 YYDKDF (reference sequence). V was pared by 1 base and J by 0 bases, with 13 bases between. CDR3 bases: TGTGCCACCAGCAGAGGGGTTGGGGTGGACTCCTATAATTCACCCCTCCACTTT. As protein: CATSRGVGVDSYNSPLHF. The full variable domain, in which reference TRBV15 and TRBJ1-6 provide the parts outside the CDR3, is DAMVIQNPRYQVTQFGKPVTLSCSQTLNHNVMYWYQQKSSQAPKLLFHYYDKDFNNEADTPDNFQSRRPNTSFCFLDIRSPGLGDTAMYLCATSRGVGVDSYNSPLHFGNGTRLTVT.

This clonotype was counted between two and nine times. The chain employs TRBV30 and TRBJ2-1; no clear D gene. The V and J ends lost 5 bases and 2 bases respectively, with 4 bases between them. This CDR3 contains 11 residues. Germline V gene data show CDR1 as GTSNPN and CDR2 as SVGIG (reference sequence). CDR3: CAWAPYNEQFF. CDR3 nucleotide sequence: TGTGCCTGGGCTCCCTACAATGAGCAGTTCTTC. Looking up the rest from reference TRBV30 and TRBJ2-1 gives the full variable domain: SQTIHQWPATLVQPVGSPLSLECTVEGTSNPNLYWYRQAAGRGLQLLFYSVGIGQISSEVPQNLSASRPQDRQFILSSKKLLLSDSGFYLCAWAPYNEQFFGPGTRLTVL.

The V and J genes are TRBV12-5 and TRBJ2-5, with D possibly matching TRBD1 (6 bases). The germline V gene encodes CDR1 LGHNT and CDR2 FRNRAP. V was pared by 11 bases and J by 3 bases, with 16 bases between. The CDR3 is 13 residues long. DNA for the CDR3: TGTGCTGTGGGGGCCGAATTTAAAGAGACCCAGTACTTC. Translated, it gives CAVGAEFKETQYF.

A remark on this clonotype: A much larger clone is a single base away; this may be a read error. This chain uses TRBV27 with TRBJ2-4; D remains ambiguous. The germline gives CDR1 MNHEY, CDR2 SMNVEV (reference sequence). The CDR3 covers 14 residues. The CDR3 DNA reads TGTGCCAACAGTACCTTCTTGGCCAAAAACATTCAGTACTTC. It encodes CANSTFLAKNIQYF.

The table lists this clonotype with many counts. One end of the junction fails to match germline, which may point to a read error. J is TRBJ1-1 and V is TRBV3-1, with D uncertain. CDR1 and CDR2 (germline): LGHDT, YNNKEL (reference sequence). The CDR3 has 12 amino acids. For the CDR3, the DNA is TGTGCCAGCAGCCTGACCTCTTACAATCATTCTTTT. Its translation is CASSLTSYNHSF.

This clonotype was counted many times. The chain is built from TRBV12-3 or TRBV12-4 and TRBJ2-1, with D uncertain. The ends were cut back, 6 bases at V and 9 bases at J, with 15 bases in the middle. CDR3 length equals 13 residues. The CDR3 DNA reads TGTGCCAGCAGACCCAAGCCGGGCACTGAGCAGTTCTTC. Translation gives CASRPKPGTEQFF.

The chain has TRBV2 and TRBJ1-1, with D uncertain. Germline-derived CDR1 and CDR2 are SNHLY and FYNNEI. V was clipped by 3 bases and J by 11 bases, with 13 bases between them. The length of the CDR3 is 12 residues. In DNA, the CDR3 is TGTGCCAGCAGTGAGGACGGCGGTGGGGCTTTCTTT. This translates into CASSEDGGGAFF.

This clonotype came up a few times. This chain joins TRBV7-6 and TRBJ2-2, with D possibly being TRBD1 (5 bases). Trimming stripped 5 bases from V and 0 bases from J, with 13 bases between. CDR1 is SGHVS, CDR2 FNYEAQ, per germline. The CDR3 length is 16 residues. This CDR3 reads CASSLTGTANTGELFF. The CDR3 DNA is TGTGCCAGCAGCCTTACAGGCACCGCGAACACCGGGGAGCTGTTTTTT.

This clonotype was detected a few times. J is TRBJ1-1 and V is TRBV11-3; D unclear. Between the trimmed V and J ends, which lost 3 bases and 1 base, there was a span of 6 bases. The CDR3 has 13 residues. Germline loops: CDR1 SGHNT, CDR2 YENEEA. The CDR3 bases are TGTGCCAGCAGCTTGGAGTCGAACACTGAAGCTTTCTTT. Amino acid sequence: CASSLESNTEAFF.

This clonotype was recorded many times. The chain carries TRBV21-1 and TRBJ2-7; the tabulated D call, TRBD2, remains unverified against the DNA. TRBV21-1 corresponds to a pseudogene. The CDR3 covers 13 residues. The CDR3 DNA follows: TGTGCCAGCAGCAAAGGGACTAGCTACGAGCAGTACTTC. Its translation: CASSKGTSYEQYF.

This chain joins TRBV9 and TRBJ2-5, with D possibly matching TRBD1 (5 bases). CDR1 is SGDLS and CDR2 is YYNGEE in the germline V gene. Trimming pared 4 bases from V and 5 bases from J, leaving 15 bases between. There are 14 residues in the CDR3. Here the CDR3 DNA reads TGTGCCAGCAGCTTAACAGGCTCCCGGGAGACCCAGTACTTC. Translation: CASSLTGSRETQYF.

This clonotype was observed a few times. This chain joins TRBV29-1 and TRBJ1-2; no definite D call. The CDR3 extends over 12 amino acids. The germline V gene encodes CDR1 SQVTM and CDR2 ANQGSEA. Trimming cost V 3 bases and J 8 bases, with 13 bases left between them. The CDR3 here is CSVEVQSGGYTF. Here the CDR3 DNA reads TGCAGCGTTGAGGTACAGTCGGGCGGCTACACCTTC.

The sample holds many counts of this clonotype. The chain has TRBV12-3 or TRBV12-4 and TRBJ1-3, with no clear D. CDR3 size: 14 residues. The CDR3 region is CAEQGPLGGNTIYF. In DNA form, the CDR3 reads TGTGCGGAACAAGGGCCGCTCGGGGGAAACACCATATATTTT.

This clonotype was counted a few times. The genes are TRBV7-8 and TRBJ2-7, with 10 bases that match TRBD2. CDR1 is SGHVS and CDR2 is FQNEAQ in the germline V gene. The CDR3 loop spans 15 amino acids. Losses at the gene ends were 5 bases for V and 0 bases for J; bases not matched to a gene: 4. The CDR3 DNA is TGTGCCAGCAGCGTGGCTAGCGGGAGCTCCTACGAGCAGTACTTC. It translates to CASSVASGSSYEQYF.